These 30 T cell receptor beta chains were sequenced from one sample in a study of persistence of HIV-infected CD4 T cells. Anti-CD3/anti-CD28 beads served as a nonspecific positive control stimulus. CD4+ T cells upregulating both CD40 ligand and CD69 were sorted as responding cells. The libraries were made with immunoSEQ version 4 in survey mode. Clones were read by immunoSEQ multiplex PCR, and TCRdb kept only the in-frame ones, dropping some. Among fewer than 45,000 clones listed, around 89% were seen once. These receptors are not linked to any known antigen. Sample: CD4+ T cells sorted from PBMCs after roughly 18-hour stimulation, taken from a patient who received antiretroviral therapy. These TCRs come from an adult woman with HIV who was CMV-seropositive.

This chain joins TRBV12-3 or TRBV12-4 and TRBJ1-2, with D hard to call. V lost 6 bases to trimming and J lost 8 bases, with 13 bases between them. The CDR3 runs 12 residues. CDR3 sequence reads: CASSYGFLGYTF. The CDR3 DNA reads as TGTGCCAGCAGCTACGGTTTTTTAGGCTACACCTTC.

The chain employs TRBV12-3 or TRBV12-4 and TRBJ2-1, with D maybe TRBD2 (5 bases). V shed 3 bases and J shed 8 bases, with 8 bases lying between them. This CDR3 is 12 amino acids long. CDR3 sequence reads: CASSFHGDEQFF. The CDR3 DNA reads TGTGCCAGCAGTTTCCACGGGGATGAGCAGTTCTTC.

This clone was found once. The chain carries TRBV19 and TRBJ1-6; weak D call: TRBD1 (5 bases). The length of the CDR3 is 15 residues. Germline loops: CDR1 LNHDA, CDR2 SQIVND (reference sequence). The ends were cut back, 6 bases at V and 10 bases at J, with 19 bases in the middle. CDR3 sequence (DNA): TGTGCCAGTAGCCCCGCGGGGCGATTAGGGTCACCCCTCCACTTT. This codes for CASSPAGRLGSPLHF.

This clone appeared a few times. The rearrangement links TRBV19 to TRBJ1-2; D unclear. From germline, CDR1 is LNHDA and CDR2 SQIVND (reference sequence). This CDR3 has 13 amino acids. V lost 3 bases and J 1 base, leaving 6 bases between the germline ends. The CDR3 protein is CASSIGRNYGYTF. CDR3 DNA: TGTGCCAGTAGTATCGGTCGTAACTATGGCTACACCTTC.

The chain joins TRBV5-1 to TRBJ2-2; D is unclear. Germline V lookup: CDR1 SGHRS, CDR2 YFSETQ. The CDR3 runs to 14 residues. Trimming took off 0 bases at V and 5 bases at J, with 8 bases between the two ends. For the CDR3, the DNA is TGCGCCAGCAGCTTGGTGGATAGAACCGGGGAGCTGTTTTTT. Protein sequence: CASSLVDRTGELFF.

The chain joins TRBV3-1 (or the pseudogene TRBV3-2) to TRBJ2-7; D uncertain. Per the germline V gene, CDR1 is LGHDT and CDR2 is YNNKEL (reference sequence). This CDR3 spans 13 amino acids. The V gene lost 6 bases and the J gene lost 0 bases, with 9 bases spanning the gap. CDR3 amino acids: CASRALSSYEQYF. As DNA, the CDR3 is TGTGCCAGCAGGGCACTCTCCTCCTACGAGCAGTACTTC.

The gene calls are TRBV7-2 and TRBJ1-2; tentatively, D is TRBD1 (5 bases). CDR3 size: 15 residues. Trimming shortened V by 5 bases and J by 5 bases, and 18 bases separated the two germline ends. Germline lookup yields CDR1 SGHTA and CDR2 FQGNSA. DNA of the CDR3: TGTGCCAGCAGCGCCGGGACTCCCGCACTATATGGCTACACCTTC. This encodes CASSAGTPALYGYTF.

The chain is built from TRBV19 and TRBJ2-3; D call uncertain. Germline V gives CDR1 LNHDA, CDR2 SQIVND (reference sequence). V gave up 5 bases and J gave up 2 bases, with 8 bases separating them. The CDR3 has 13 amino acids. The CDR3 spells CASSWSHTDTQYF. CDR3 in DNA: TGTGCCAGTAGTTGGTCTCACACAGATACGCAGTATTTT.

This chain connects TRBV4-2 to TRBJ1-2; a possible D gene is TRBD1 (6 bases). The V end lost 1 base, the J end lost 1 base, and 16 bases lay between the germline ends. Germline assignment: CDR1 LGHNA and CDR2 YNFKEQ. There are 17 residues in the CDR3. The CDR3 bases are TGTGCCAGCAGCCAAGTATCCACAGGGCAAATTAACTATGGCTACACCTTC. Its protein is CASSQVSTGQINYGYTF.

The DNA for the CDR3 is TGTGCCAGCAGCCCCATCCCTCCTCAACAGGGGGCTCAAAATGAGCAGTTCTTC. This codes for CASSPIPPQQGAQNEQFF. The chain carries TRBV7-3 and TRBJ2-1, with 9 bases identical to TRBD1. Germline CDR1 SGHTA, CDR2 FQGTGA. CDR3 size: 18 residues. V gave up 5 bases and J gave up 7 bases; unmatched junction bases: 18.

V usage is TRBV2 and J usage is TRBJ1-1; D remains ambiguous. Trimming cost V 1 base and J 0 bases, with 9 bases left between them. Looked up from germline, CDR1 is SNHLY and CDR2 is FYNNEI. CDR3 length equals 15 residues. Written as DNA, the CDR3 is TGTGCCAGCAGTGAAGAGGCAGCAATGAACACTGAAGCTTTCTTT. This codes for CASSEEAAMNTEAFF. Full variable domain (rest looked up from reference TRBV2 and TRBJ1-1): EPEVTQTPSHQVTQMGQEVILRCVPISNHLYFYWYRQILGQKVEFLVSFYNNEISEKSEIFDDQFSVERPDGSNFTLKIRSTKLEDSAMYFCASSEEAAMNTEAFFGQGTRLTVV.

The chain employs TRBV9 and TRBJ1-4; TRBD1 aligns across 8 bases. This CDR3 has 15 residues. With V trimmed by 4 bases and J by 8 bases, 10 bases remained unmatched. The germline V gene encodes CDR1 SGDLS and CDR2 YYNGEE. The CDR3 nucleotides read TGTGCCAGCAGCCTTAGCACAGGGGGTCAAGAAAAACTGTTTTTT. It is translated as CASSLSTGGQEKLFF.

V and J are TRBV10-1 and TRBJ1-1; 8 positions agree with TRBD1. V gave up 4 bases and J gave up 6 bases; unmatched junction bases: 7. The germline CDR1 and CDR2 sequences are WNHNN and SYGVQD (reference sequence). The CDR3 loop spans 14 amino acids. CDR3 protein: CASSVGRGLSEAFF. As DNA, the CDR3 is TGCGCCAGCAGTGTCGGCAGGGGGCTTTCTGAAGCTTTCTTT.

This clone was seen once. The J gene is TRBJ2-3, the V gene TRBV6-5; 8 nucleotides match TRBD2. The CDR3 extends over 15 amino acids. Germline V gene data show CDR1 as MNHEY and CDR2 as SVGAGI. V was pared by 6 bases and J by 2 bases, with 7 bases of the junction left unmatched. CDR3 sequence (DNA): TGTGCCAGCAGCGGTAGCGGGGCGATCACAGATACGCAGTATTTT. Its protein product is CASSGSGAITDTQYF.

The gene calls are TRBV5-1 and TRBJ1-1, with D unclear. V lost 5 bases and J 7 bases, leaving 9 bases between the germline ends. The CDR3 is made up of 11 amino acids. Germline CDR1 SGHRS, CDR2 YFSETQ. CDR3 coding DNA: TGCGCCAGCAGAGGGAAGAATGAAGCTTTCTTT. The encoded protein is CASRGKNEAFF.

The J gene is TRBJ2-7, the V gene TRBV20-1, with D perhaps TRBD2 (6 bases). Trimming took 3 bases from V and 7 from J, leaving 13 bases between them. The CDR3 is made up of 12 amino acids. The germline CDR1 and CDR2 sequences are DFQATT and SNEGSKA (reference sequence). The DNA for the CDR3 is TGCAGTGCTAGTTGGGGACTGAAGGAGCAGTACTTC. Its protein product is CSASWGLKEQYF.

V is TRBV25-1 and J is TRBJ2-3; D ambiguous. Trimming left V 6 bases short and J 3 bases short, with 13 bases between. The V gene's germline CDR1 is MGHDK and CDR2 SYGVNS. The CDR3 sequence is 14 residues long. For the CDR3, the DNA is TGTGCCAGCAGGAGTTTTATAGAAACAGATACGCAGTATTTT. Protein sequence: CASRSFIETDTQYF.

This rearrangement joins TRBV20-1 to TRBJ2-1; D tentatively fits TRBD1 or TRBD2 (6 bases each). Germline CDR1 reads DFQATT; CDR2 reads SNEGSKA (reference sequence). The V gene lost 6 bases and the J gene lost 1 base, with 19 bases spanning the gap. The CDR3 has 16 amino acids. This CDR3 is CSASTHGGRSYNEQFF. The CDR3 DNA sequence: TGCAGTGCCAGTACCCACGGGGGCCGTTCCTACAATGAGCAGTTCTTC.

The V and J genes are TRBV6-6 and TRBJ1-1; D unclear. V shed 7 bases and J shed 1 base, with 13 bases lying between them. This CDR3 has 14 residues. CDR1 and CDR2 from the germline V gene are MNHNY and SVGAGI (reference sequence). Written as DNA, the CDR3 is TGTGCCAGCACCCCACGAGGAGGGAACACTGAAGCTTTCTTT. Protein sequence: CASTPRGGNTEAFF.

The rearrangement joins TRBV5-6 to TRBJ2-1, with a weak D call TRBD1 (5 bases). This CDR3 is built from 12 residues. V was cut by 4 bases and J by 8 bases, with 10 bases left in between. Germline lookup yields CDR1 SGHDT and CDR2 YYEEEE. Written as DNA, the CDR3 is TGTGCCAGCAGCCTAGGGGTCGATGAGCAGTTCTTC. Translating it yields CASSLGVDEQFF. The full variable domain, in which reference TRBV5-6 and TRBJ2-1 provide the parts outside the CDR3, is DAGVTQSPTHLIKTRGQQVTLRCSPKSGHDTVSWYQQALGQGPQFIFQYYEEEERQRGNFPDRFSGHQFPNYSSELNVNALLLGDSALYLCASSLGVDEQFFGPGTRLTVL.

The chain recombines TRBV10-3 with TRBJ1-5; D not certain. Trimming pared 0 bases from V and 3 bases from J, leaving 3 bases between. The CDR3 length is 13 residues. CDR1 is ENHRY, CDR2 SYGVKD, per germline. The CDR3 nucleotides are TGTGCCATCAGTGAGTCTAACAATCAGCCCCAGCATTTT. Translation gives CAISESNNQPQHF.

V and J are TRBV19 and TRBJ2-7, with 7 positions matching TRBD2. This CDR3 is 16 amino acids long. Germline assignment: CDR1 LNHDA and CDR2 SQIVND (reference sequence). V shed 1 base and J 3 bases; nucleotides not matched to a gene: 9. DNA for the CDR3: TGTGCCAGTAGTATAGCCCGGGTCGGGGGGAACTACGAGCAGTACTTC. This codes for CASSIARVGGNYEQYF.

V gene TRBV24-1 combines with J gene TRBJ2-1; D assignment may be TRBD1 or TRBD2 (7 bases each). V lost 3 bases and J lost 4, with 18 bases in between. This CDR3 is 17 amino acids long. In germline, CDR1 is KGHDR, CDR2 SFDVKD. Written as DNA, the CDR3 is TGTGCCACCAGTGATCCTCTGACAGGGAGGGGTTACAATGAGCAGTTCTTC. The encoded protein is CATSDPLTGRGYNEQFF.

The chain uses TRBV9 and TRBJ1-1; D remains unclear. The CDR3 has 13 amino acids. Germline V lookup: CDR1 SGDLS, CDR2 YYNGEE. The germline V and J ends were trimmed by 4 bases and 1 base, with 8 bases remaining between them. The chain's CDR3 is CASSQRQNTEAFF. The CDR3 DNA reads TGTGCCAGCAGCCAACGCCAGAACACTGAAGCTTTCTTT.

V is TRBV6-1 and J is TRBJ1-2, with a possible D match to TRBD1 (5 bases). The ends were cut back, 0 bases at V and 3 bases at J, with 11 bases in the middle. CDR1 is MNHNS, CDR2 SASEGT, per germline. This CDR3 contains 15 residues. Here the CDR3 reads CASSEAGRAYYGYTF. The CDR3 DNA reads TGTGCCAGCAGTGAAGCGGGCAGGGCCTACTATGGCTACACCTTC.

This clone showed up just a few times. The DNA for the CDR3 is TGCGCCAGCAGCACCCACCCGGGACAGGGGTCCGGGGGGACTGAAGCTTTCTTT. Translating gives CASSTHPGQGSGGTEAFF. The rearrangement joins TRBV5-1 to TRBJ1-1, with 10 positions matching TRBD1. This CDR3 is built from 18 residues. Germline CDR1 is SGHRS and CDR2 is YFSETQ. V shed 4 bases and J 5 bases; nucleotides not matched to a gene: 17. Based on the CDR3 plus reference TRBV5-1 and TRBJ1-1, the full variable domain is KAGVTQTPRYLIKTRGQQVTLSCSPISGHRSVSWYQQTPGQGLQFLFEYFSETQRNKGNFPGRFSGRQFSNSRSEMNVSTLELGDSALYLCASSTHPGQGSGGTEAFFGQGTRLTVV.

The rearrangement uses TRBV29-1 and TRBJ1-1, with 7 bases fitting TRBD1. V was pared by 8 bases and J by 4 bases, with 10 bases of the junction left unmatched. The CDR3 runs to 13 residues. The germline CDR1 and CDR2 sequences are SQVTM and ANQGSEA. The CDR3: CSYEGARGTEAFF. The CDR3 coding sequence is TGCAGCTACGAGGGGGCGAGAGGCACTGAAGCTTTCTTT.

In its sample, this clone was seen once. The V call is TRBV10-2, the J call TRBJ1-1; tentatively, D is TRBD1 (6 bases). The germline V gene encodes CDR1 WSHSY and CDR2 SAAADI. The CDR3 runs 14 residues. The V gene lost 3 bases and the J gene lost 1 base, with 9 bases spanning the gap. The CDR3 region is CASSEWGANTEAFF. CDR3 DNA sequence: TGCGCCAGCAGTGAATGGGGGGCGAACACTGAAGCTTTCTTT.

J is TRBJ2-1 and V is TRBV24-1; 9 bases align to TRBD1. This CDR3 is 15 amino acids long. Looked up from germline, CDR1 is KGHDR and CDR2 is SFDVKD. V dropped 4 bases and J dropped 6; count of bases not matched to a gene: 6. The chain's CDR3 is CATSETGGNGNEQFF. DNA for the CDR3: TGTGCCACCAGTGAAACAGGGGGCAATGGCAATGAGCAGTTCTTC.

The rearrangement joins TRBV7-2 to TRBJ2-1; 12 bases align to TRBD2. V gave up 5 bases and J gave up 9 bases; unmatched junction bases: 14. In germline, CDR1 is SGHTA, CDR2 FQGNSA. The CDR3 runs to 17 residues. CDR3 nucleotides: TGTGCCAGCAGCCCGGGACTAGCGGGTTTCTCTAGGAGTGAGCAGTTCTTC. This sequence encodes CASSPGLAGFSRSEQFF.